These 32 T cell receptor beta chains share one sample of origin, sequenced in a study of blood T cell repertoires in COVID-19. The table came from immunoSEQ multiplex PCR; TCRdb's copy has only in-frame clones and leaves some out. This sample has about 80,000 clones, with around 82% found just once. The sequenced material came from peripheral blood. Receptor source: a human donor in a cohort sampled during active COVID-19.

V gene TRBV2 combines with J gene TRBJ2-1; 8 positions match TRBD2. Germline trimming cut 8 bases from V and 4 bases from J; bases unmatched to any gene: 13. Germline CDR1 SNHLY, CDR2 FYNNEI. The CDR3 has 16 residues. The CDR3 is CASRPPGGGGYNEQFF. The CDR3 DNA reads as TGTGCCAGCCGGCCCCCTGGTGGCGGGGGGTACAATGAGCAGTTCTTC.

The CDR3 loop reads CASSFGAGVGEKLFF. As DNA, the CDR3 is TGTGCCAGCAGTTTTGGTGCCGGAGTGGGTGAAAAACTGTTTTTT. This chain joins TRBV28 and TRBJ1-4; D remains ambiguous. Germline assignment: CDR1 MDHEN and CDR2 SYDVKM. Trimming pared 3 bases from V and 7 bases from J, leaving 15 bases between. CDR3 size: 15 residues.

The genes are TRBV27 and TRBJ1-2, with 12 positions matching TRBD1. Trimming took 3 bases from V and 4 from J; bases not matched to a gene: 3. Germline V CDR1 and CDR2: MNHEY, SMNVEV (reference sequence). This CDR3 region has 15 residues. The CDR3 protein is CASSFGTGGFYGYTF. As DNA, the CDR3 is TGTGCCAGCAGTTTTGGGACAGGGGGCTTCTATGGCTACACCTTC.

This clone was observed a single time. The rearrangement joins TRBV2 to TRBJ1-5; 9 nucleotides line up with TRBD1. Germline loops: CDR1 SNHLY, CDR2 FYNNEI. The CDR3 totals 15 residues. V gave up 4 bases and J gave up 6 bases; unmatched junction bases: 7. The CDR3 spells CASSVEGQGTQPQHF. The CDR3 region has the DNA TGTGCCAGCAGTGTTGAAGGACAGGGGACTCAGCCCCAGCATTTT.

The V and J genes are TRBV14 and TRBJ2-5; weak D call: TRBD1 (6 bases). The V gene lost 4 bases and the J gene lost 5 bases, with 14 bases spanning the gap. Per germline, CDR1 SGHDN and CDR2 FVKESK. The CDR3 totals 14 residues. DNA for the CDR3: TGTGCCAGCAGCCGTGTTACAGGGTTGGAGACCCAGTACTTC. It encodes CASSRVTGLETQYF. The full variable domain, its missing parts supplied by reference TRBV14 and TRBJ2-5, is EAGVTQFPSHSVIEKGQTVTLRCDPISGHDNLYWYRRVMGKEIKFLLHFVKESKQDESGMPNNRFLAERTGGTYSTLKVQPAELEDSGVYFCASSRVTGLETQYFGPGTRLLVL.

The rearrangement joins TRBV2 to TRBJ2-1, with 8 nucleotides matching TRBD2. Per germline, CDR1 SNHLY and CDR2 FYNNEI. The CDR3 loop spans 14 amino acids. J lost 6 bases, V lost 3 bases, and 4 bases had no gene match. DNA of the CDR3: TGTGCCAGCAGTGATAGTCTAGCGGGCAATGAGCAGTTCTTC. Protein product: CASSDSLAGNEQFF.

The rearrangement joins TRBV15 to TRBJ2-1; TRBD1 aligns across 7 bases. The CDR3 consists of 14 residues. Losses at the gene ends were 8 bases for V and 8 bases for J; bases not matched to a gene: 12. Germline V gene sequence: CDR1 LNHNV, CDR2 YYDKDF (reference sequence). CDR3 in DNA: TGTGCCACCTCAGTCCCGAGGGGGCGGGATGAGCAGTTCTTC. This sequence encodes CATSVPRGRDEQFF. The full variable domain, with the rest looked up from reference TRBV15 and TRBJ2-1, is DAMVIQNPRYQVTQFGKPVTLSCSQTLNHNVMYWYQQKSSQAPKLLFHYYDKDFNNEADTPDNFQSRRPNTSFCFLDIRSPGLGDTAMYLCATSVPRGRDEQFFGPGTRLTVL.

V usage is TRBV12-3 or TRBV12-4 and J usage is TRBJ1-2; D remains ambiguous. The CDR3 has 13 amino acids. V shed 5 bases and J shed 2 bases, with 9 bases lying between them. DNA for the CDR3: TGTGCCAGCAGTACTAACCGGAACTATGGCTACACCTTC. Protein product: CASSTNRNYGYTF.

On this clone itself: Only one base separates this from a far larger clonotype, so it likely reflects a read error. The same CDR3 also results from other DNA sequences found in this sample. The rearrangement links TRBV7-9 to TRBJ2-7; possibly TRBD1 for D (6 bases). This CDR3 is 12 amino acids long. The V gene lost 5 bases and the J gene lost 4 bases, with 9 bases spanning the gap. CDR1 is SEHNR, CDR2 FQNEAQ, per germline (reference sequence). CDR3 sequence reads: CASSLQGYEQYF. The CDR3 bases are TGTGCCAGCAGCCTACAGGGTTACGAGCAGTACTTC.

The chain is built from TRBV9 and TRBJ2-3, with D maybe TRBD1 (6 bases). Deletions cut 3 bases from V and 6 bases from J, with 23 bases between. Germline loops: CDR1 SGDLS, CDR2 YYNGEE. The CDR3 is 17 amino acids. CDR3 in amino acids: CASSASTGSWGRDTQYF. CDR3 coding DNA: TGTGCCAGCAGCGCCTCAACCGGGTCGTGGGGGCGGGATACGCAGTATTTT.

V and J are TRBV5-1 and TRBJ2-5; 8 bases fit TRBD2. The CDR3 consists of 15 residues. From germline, CDR1 is SGHRS and CDR2 YFSETQ. Unmatched junction bases numbered 6, after V lost 0 bases and J lost 5 bases. The CDR3 sequence is CASSLAGLAGETQYF. CDR3 sequence (DNA): TGCGCCAGCAGCTTGGCTGGACTAGCCGGGGAGACCCAGTACTTC.

The rearrangement links TRBV28 to TRBJ2-3; 7 positions agree with TRBD1. V trimming: 7 bases; J trimming: 5 bases; junction bases outside the gene matches: 12. The germline V gene encodes CDR1 MDHEN and CDR2 SYDVKM. The CDR3 length is 15 residues. CDR3 amino acids: CASIPTGSLGDTQYF. DNA of the CDR3: TGTGCCAGCATCCCGACAGGGAGCCTGGGAGATACGCAGTATTTT. Full variable domain (rest looked up from reference TRBV28 and TRBJ2-3): DVKVTQSSRYLVKRTGEKVFLECVQDMDHENMFWYRQDPGLGLRLIYFSYDVKMKEKGDIPEGYSVSREKKERFSLILESASTNQTSMYLCASIPTGSLGDTQYFGPGTRLTVL.

The chain employs TRBV3-1 (or the pseudogene TRBV3-2) and TRBJ1-1, with 10 positions matching TRBD1. This CDR3 spans 15 amino acids. The V segment lost 2 bases and the J segment 8 bases; nucleotides outside the gene matches: 8. In germline, CDR1 is LGHDT, CDR2 YNNKEL (reference sequence). CDR3 coding DNA: TGTGCCAGCAGCCAAAGGGACAGGGGAAATCGCGAAGCTTTCTTT. Its translation is CASSQRDRGNREAFF.

This chain connects TRBV10-3 to TRBJ2-1; D possibly corresponds to TRBD1 (6 bases). Germline V gene data show CDR1 as ENHRY and CDR2 as SYGVKD. V lost 5 bases and J lost 0, with 17 bases in between. The CDR3 runs to 17 residues. Here the CDR3 DNA reads TGTGCCATCAGTCCCCGGGGCAGGGGAAGCTCCTACAATGAGCAGTTCTTC. Its translation is CAISPRGRGSSYNEQFF.

The rearrangement uses TRBV19 and TRBJ1-4; D gene ambiguous. V was shortened by 5 bases and J by 6 bases, with 16 bases between the two germline ends. The CDR3 length is 15 residues. CDR1 and CDR2 (germline): LNHDA, SQIVND (reference sequence). This CDR3 reads CASSSLGAGDEKLFF. CDR3 DNA: TGTGCCAGTAGTTCCCTGGGAGCTGGCGATGAAAAACTGTTTTTT. Complete variable domain (other parts from reference TRBV19 and TRBJ1-4): DGGITQSPKYLFRKEGQNVTLSCEQNLNHDAMYWYRQDPGQGLRLIYYSQIVNDFQKGDIAEGYSVSREKKESFPLTVTSAQKNPTAFYLCASSSLGAGDEKLFFGSGTQLSVL.

The V call is TRBV28, the J call TRBJ1-2; the D gene is possibly TRBD1 (5 bases). Germline lookup yields CDR1 MDHEN and CDR2 SYDVKM. The germline V and J ends were trimmed by 6 bases and 4 bases, with 24 bases remaining between them. The CDR3 is 17 amino acids. The CDR3: CASSPPWAGQTIYGYTF. The CDR3 DNA sequence: TGTGCCAGCAGCCCGCCTTGGGCTGGACAAACAATCTATGGCTACACCTTC.

The rearrangement links TRBV6-5 to TRBJ2-7; D uncertain. V dropped 6 bases and J dropped 1 base, with 7 bases sitting between them. The CDR3 has 12 residues. Germline V gene data show CDR1 as MNHEY and CDR2 as SVGAGI. This CDR3 is CASSEPSYEQYF. The CDR3 nucleotides are TGTGCCAGCAGCGAGCCGTCCTACGAGCAGTACTTC.

The rearrangement uses TRBV4-1 and TRBJ2-3; 8 nucleotides line up with TRBD2. This CDR3 has 17 amino acids. Losses at the gene ends were 1 base for V and 3 bases for J; bases not matched to a gene: 9. CDR1 is MGHRA, CDR2 YSYEKL, per germline. The CDR3 nucleotides read TGCGCCAGCAGCCAAGTGGATCTGGCGGGGGGAACAGATACGCAGTATTTT. Its translation is CASSQVDLAGGTDTQYF.

This sequence joins TRBV15 and TRBJ2-3; TRBD1 matches at 8 bases. The CDR3 runs 17 residues. Germline lookup yields CDR1 LNHNV and CDR2 YYDKDF (reference sequence). V shed 7 bases and J 2 bases; nucleotides not matched to a gene: 14. CDR3 in amino acids: CATMGSPGRGPTDTQYF. The CDR3 nucleotides are TGTGCCACCATGGGGTCACCGGGCAGGGGGCCCACAGATACGCAGTATTTT.

This clone was seen only a few times. This rearrangement joins TRBV27 to TRBJ1-6, with D possibly being TRBD1 (6 bases). V was trimmed by 6 bases and J by 10 bases, leaving 16 bases between them. This CDR3 is 14 amino acids long. Germline V CDR1 and CDR2: MNHEY, SMNVEV (reference sequence). CDR3 loop: CASSYGDILSPLHF. The CDR3 DNA reads TGTGCCAGCAGCTATGGGGACATCTTATCACCCCTCCACTTT.

The CDR3 spells CASRMIAGSINEQFF. The CDR3 region has the DNA TGTGCCAGCAGAATGATAGCGGGGAGTATCAATGAGCAGTTCTTC. The chain joins TRBV2 to TRBJ2-1, with TRBD2 identical over 8 bases. CDR1 SNHLY and CDR2 FYNNEI come from the germline V gene. The junction had 10 bases not matched to a gene; V was cut back by 6 bases and J by 6 bases. This CDR3 has 15 residues.

V usage is TRBV7-9 and J usage is TRBJ1-6; D gene ambiguous. The CDR3 totals 14 residues. With 1 base removed from V and 9 bases from J, the gap between germline ends came to 10 bases. The germline V gene has CDR1 SEHNR and CDR2 FQNEAQ (reference sequence). CDR3 in DNA: TGTGCCAGCAGCTTAGGTCCGTTCTTTTCACCCCTCCACTTT. Protein: CASSLGPFFSPLHF.

CDR3 sequence: CASSSQGQGGEKLFF. In DNA, the CDR3 is TGTGCCAGCAGCTCCCAGGGACAGGGGGGGGAAAAACTGTTTTTT. V and J are TRBV7-2 and TRBJ1-4; 11 nucleotides align to TRBD1. Germline V gives CDR1 SGHTA, CDR2 FQGNSA. The junction had 6 bases not matched to a gene; V was cut back by 4 bases and J by 8 bases. CDR3 length equals 15 residues.

V is TRBV27 and J is TRBJ2-6; TRBD1 agrees at 7 bases. V shed 6 bases and J 4 bases; nucleotides not matched to a gene: 6. The CDR3 loop spans 15 amino acids. The germline V gene encodes CDR1 MNHEY and CDR2 SMNVEV (reference sequence). The CDR3 bases are TGTGCCAGCAGCCCAGGGGGAGCCGGGGCCAACGTCCTGACTTTC. It encodes CASSPGGAGANVLTF. Together with reference TRBV27 and TRBJ2-6, the CDR3 gives the full variable domain: EAQVTQNPRYLITVTGKKLTVTCSQNMNHEYMSWYRQDPGLGLRQIYYSMNVEVTDKGDVPEGYKVSRKEKRNFPLILESPSPNQTSLYFCASSPGGAGANVLTFGAGSRLTVL.

The chain links TRBV29-1 to TRBJ2-5; the match to TRBD2 covers 10 bases. CDR3 length: 15 residues. After removal of 7 bases from V and 2 bases from J, the junction contained 10 bases not matched to a gene. Per germline, CDR1 SQVTM and CDR2 ANQGSEA. The CDR3 DNA follows: TGCAGCGCCTGTCGAGCGGGGGGGCAACAAGAGACCCAGTACTTC. It specifies CSACRAGGQQETQYF.

Only a few counts were recorded for this clone. The V and J genes are TRBV29-1 and TRBJ1-5; D gene uncertain. Germline CDR1 SQVTM, CDR2 ANQGSEA. This CDR3 is built from 14 residues. The germline V and J ends were trimmed by 4 bases and 0 bases, with 10 bases remaining between them. CDR3 protein: CSVAPGNSNQPQHF. The DNA of the CDR3 is TGCAGCGTTGCCCCCGGGAATAGCAATCAGCCCCAGCATTTT.

This chain links TRBV11-2 with TRBJ1-2; 12 nucleotides align to TRBD1. CDR3 length equals 17 residues. Germline CDR1 and CDR2: SGHAT and FQNNGV. J lost 4 bases, V lost 5 bases, and 11 bases had no gene match. CDR3 nucleotide sequence: TGTGCCAGCAGCCTCGCCGGGACAGGGGGCCTGGTCTATGGCTACACCTTC. It specifies CASSLAGTGGLVYGYTF.

The V call is TRBV3-1 (or the pseudogene TRBV3-2), the J call TRBJ1-2; 7 positions agree with TRBD1. Germline CDR1 is LGHDT and CDR2 is YNNKEL (reference sequence). The junction had 8 bases not matched to a gene; V was cut back by 9 bases and J by 4 bases. The CDR3 length is 13 residues. CDR3: CASRQGVGYGYTF. CDR3 DNA: TGTGCCAGTCGACAGGGTGTTGGCTATGGCTACACCTTC.

The chain joins TRBV7-9 to TRBJ1-1; D call uncertain. Trimming removed 5 bases from V and 0 bases from J, with 4 bases in between. The length of the CDR3 is 12 residues. Per germline, CDR1 SEHNR and CDR2 FQNEAQ (reference sequence). CDR3 nucleotides: TGTGCCAGCAGCCCTTTGAACACTGAAGCTTTCTTT. The encoded protein is CASSPLNTEAFF.

The V call is TRBV7-9, the J call TRBJ2-1, with 7 bases that match TRBD2. The CDR3 covers 15 residues. V dropped 5 bases and J dropped 2; count of bases not matched to a gene: 6. Germline-derived CDR1 and CDR2 are SEHNR and FQNEAQ (reference sequence). CDR3 nucleotide sequence: TGTGCCAGCAGCCAAGGACTAGAAGCCTACAATGAGCAGTTCTTC. Protein product: CASSQGLEAYNEQFF.

The CDR3 loop reads CAWSDPRWRQGVQPQHF. Here the CDR3 DNA reads TGTGCCTGGAGTGACCCTCGATGGCGGCAGGGCGTTCAGCCCCAGCATTTT. This chain uses TRBV30 with TRBJ1-5; maybe TRBD1 (5 bases). Germline CDR1 GTSNPN, CDR2 SVGIG (reference sequence). This CDR3 has 17 residues. V lost 1 base, J lost 6 bases, and 22 bases lay in between.

In this sample, this clone turned up once. DNA for the CDR3: TGTGCCAGCAGCGGACAGGGACCTAATGAAAAACTGTTTTTT. The encoded protein is CASSGQGPNEKLFF. The V call is TRBV2, the J call TRBJ1-4; 8 nucleotides align to TRBD1. V gave up 6 bases and J gave up 3 bases; unmatched junction bases: 3. This CDR3 has 14 amino acids. Per germline, CDR1 SNHLY and CDR2 FYNNEI.